This TCR beta chain was found in a study of blood T cell repertoires in COVID-19. On the study more broadly: Sample material is recorded as cDNA or gDNA derived from T cells, B-cell-depleted T cells, or PBMCs.

CDR3 length: 15 residues. J was trimmed by 4 bases and V by 6 bases; bases with no gene match: 10. Looked up from germline, CDR1 is MDHEN and CDR2 is SYDVKM. TCRdb's table, derived via immunoSEQ multiplex PCR, lists solely in-frame clones and lacks some. Among 20,000 to 30,000 clones listed, around 91% were seen once. The TCR comes from a woman between 55 and 75 years old with active COVID-19. Source material: peripheral blood. V and J are TRBV28 and TRBJ1-1, with 8 nucleotides matching TRBD1. For the CDR3, the DNA is TGTGCCAGCAGAATTTGGACAGGGCCTGGCACTGAAGCTTTCTTT. The encoded protein is CASRIWTGPGTEAFF.